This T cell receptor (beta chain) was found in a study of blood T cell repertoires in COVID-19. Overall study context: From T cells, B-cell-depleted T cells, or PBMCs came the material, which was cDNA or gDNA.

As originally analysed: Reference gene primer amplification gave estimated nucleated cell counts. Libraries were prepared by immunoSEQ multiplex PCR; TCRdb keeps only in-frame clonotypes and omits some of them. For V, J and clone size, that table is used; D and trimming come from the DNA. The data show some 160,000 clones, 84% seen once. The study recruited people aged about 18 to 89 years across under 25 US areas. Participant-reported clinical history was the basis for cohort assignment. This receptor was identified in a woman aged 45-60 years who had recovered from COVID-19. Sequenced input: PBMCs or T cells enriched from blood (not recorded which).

CDR3 region: CASSEGGGVSYEQYF. The CDR3 DNA reads as TGTGCCAGCAGTGAAGGTGGAGGGGTCTCCTACGAGCAGTACTTC. The V gene is TRBV2, the J gene TRBJ2-7, with a tentative D call TRBD2 (6 bases). Germline CDR1 and CDR2: SNHLY and FYNNEI. Trimming removed 1 base at V and 0 bases at J, with 10 bases between. This CDR3 has 15 residues. Full variable domain (remainder filled in from reference TRBV2 and TRBJ2-7): EPEVTQTPSHQVTQMGQEVILRCVPISNHLYFYWYRQILGQKVEFLVSFYNNEISEKSEIFDDQFSVERPDGSNFTLKIRSTKLEDSAMYFCASSEGGGVSYEQYFGPGTRLTVT.